This TCR beta chain was found in a study of chemoradiotherapy in HPV16-positive cancers. CDR1 and CDR2 (germline): MNHNS, SASEGT. The CDR3 covers 16 residues. Between the trimmed V and J ends, which lost 3 bases and 0 bases, there was a span of 12 bases. Sequencing was performed with immunoSEQ multiplex PCR; in TCRdb, only in-frame clones are kept and a portion is missing. Of around 14,000 clones listed, roughly 88% are singletons. The sequence was collected from a human donor with HPV-associated anogenital cancer. The J gene is TRBJ2-1, the V gene TRBV6-1, with D possibly matching TRBD2 (6 bases). Sequencing used blood, obtained from a patient who underwent chemoradiotherapy. CDR3: CASSDRLVHSYNEQFF. The DNA for the CDR3 is TGTGCCAGCAGTGACCGACTAGTTCACTCCTACAATGAGCAGTTCTTC.